The sequence of this TCR beta chain was determined in a study of cytomegalovirus exposure and HLA in healthy donors. The CDR3 is 15 amino acids. Trimming removed 0 bases from V and 6 bases from J, with 11 bases in between. CDR1 is LGHNA and CDR2 is YSLEER in the germline V gene. Remarks on this clone: Its target is unknown.

Overall study findings and caveats: Some public TCRs appeared in many individuals, while most sequences were rare.

Measured with immunoSEQ multiplex PCR; TCRdb has only the in-frame clones, and not every one. The table shows a few hundred thousand clones, with approximately 85% occurring only once. Sequencing was performed on PBMCs. This clonotype originated in a man aged 30 to 39 in good health and CMV-seronegative. This chain links TRBV4-3 with TRBJ2-2; a possible D gene is TRBD1 (6 bases). CDR3 amino acids: CASSQDRGTAGELFF. DNA for the CDR3: TGCGCCAGCAGCCAAGACAGGGGCACGGCCGGGGAGCTGTTTTTT.